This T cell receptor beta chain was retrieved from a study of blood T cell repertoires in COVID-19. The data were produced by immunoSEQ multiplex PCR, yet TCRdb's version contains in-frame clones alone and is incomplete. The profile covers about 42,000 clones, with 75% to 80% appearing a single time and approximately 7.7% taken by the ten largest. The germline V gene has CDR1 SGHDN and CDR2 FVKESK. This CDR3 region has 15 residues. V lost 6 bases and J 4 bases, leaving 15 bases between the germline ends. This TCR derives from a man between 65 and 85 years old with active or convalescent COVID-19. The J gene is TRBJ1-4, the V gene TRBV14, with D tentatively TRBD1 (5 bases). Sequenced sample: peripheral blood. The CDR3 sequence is CASRHNRNLNEKLFF. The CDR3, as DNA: TGTGCCAGCAGACACAACAGGAACCTTAATGAAAAACTGTTTTTT.